This is a list of T cell receptor beta chains from one sample in a study of response to subunit inactivated influenza vaccine. MiXCR was run by TCRdb on the RT-PCR reads, yielding one entry per CDR3 protein. Of around 490,000 distinct CDR3 sequences in the sample, roughly 8.2% were seen once. The source material was PBMCs from blood, sampled about 24 months after vaccination. These receptors were collected from a man between 50 and 69 years old who received an inactivated influenza vaccine. Each CDR3 is given with its conserved first and last residue. The D gene is left open where the match is weak. A clone size is listed for some rows: how often the clone was seen (once, few, many), or a class if it is expanded.

- - TRBJ2-7 TRBV6-2/TRBV6-3 CASRPHLAVTYEQYF TGTGCCAGCAGGCCCCATTTAGCGGTAACCTACGAGCAGTACTTC
- few TRBJ2-2 TRBV6-2/TRBV6-3 CASSRRTESNTGELFF TGTGCCAGCAGTCGGCGAACAGAGTCGAACACCGGGGAGCTGTTTTTT
- few TRBJ2-5 TRBV3-1 CAVRRAGYGGSQYF TGTGCCGTACGTCGGGCGGGGTACGGCGGGTCCCAGTACTTC
- few TRBJ1-5 TRBV10-2 CASSLTGLNQPQHF TGCGCCAGCAGTCTGACGGGACTCAATCAGCCCCAGCATTTT
- - TRBJ1-5 TRBV7-2 CASSLLLGASQPQHF TGTGCCAGCAGCTTACTTCTGGGGGCGAGTCAGCCCCAGCATTTT
- few TRBJ1-6 TRBV6-2/TRBV6-3 CASSPAGAYNSPLHF TGTGCCAGCAGTCCCGCAGGGGCCTATAATTCACCCCTCCACTTT
- - TRBJ2-3 TRBV12-3/TRBV12-4 CASSRLGLRGATDTQYF TGTGCCAGCAGTCGGCTGGGGTTGAGGGGAGCCACAGATACGCAGTATTTT
- many TRBJ2-3 TRBV20-1 CSDSSGGTDTQYF TGCAGTGACTCGAGTGGGGGCACAGATACGCAGTATTTT
TRBD2 few TRBJ2-3 TRBV7-8 CASRGFTSGSTDTQYF TGTGCCAGTAGGGGGTTTACTAGCGGGAGTACAGATACGCAGTATTTT
TRBD1 few TRBJ1-6 TRBV25-1 CASSVRTGGFSPLHF TGTGCCAGCAGTGTCAGGACAGGGGGGTTTTCACCCCTCCACTTT
TRBD2 - TRBJ2-3 TRBV28 CASSSGGSHTDTRYF TGTGCCAGCAGCTCGGGGGGGAGCCACACAGATACGCGGTATTTT
- - TRBJ2-4 TRBV20-1 CSARDRPGTKNIQYF TGCAGTGCTAGAGATAGGCCCGGGACCAAAAACATTCAGTACTTC
- many TRBJ1-1 TRBV20-1 CSQVQGQHTEAFF TGCAGTCAGGTACAAGGGCAGCACACTGAAGCTTTCTTT
- many TRBJ2-1 TRBV28 CASSRPGSLGNEQFF TGTGCCAGCAGCCGCCCGGGATCATTGGGAAATGAGCAGTTCTTC